This TCR beta chain was recorded in a study of blood T cell repertoires in COVID-19. As for the study in general: The samples span acute and convalescent COVID-19 from the United States, Italy and Spain. Sources were T cells, B-cell-depleted T cells, or PBMCs; the material itself was cDNA or gDNA.

In the study's own analysis: Amplification with reference gene primers provided the estimates of nucleated cell counts. Method: immunoSEQ multiplex PCR; TCRdb's copy keeps in-frame clones and lacks some. V and J calls and clone size follow that table, whereas D and trimming were derived from the DNA. The sample records about 270,000 clones, 75% to 90% being singletons. CDR1 is MGHDK, CDR2 SYGVNS, per germline. This CDR3 has 18 residues. V lost 4 bases, J lost 1 base, and 12 bases stayed unmatched. Allocation to cohorts depended on clinical history reported by the participants. The receptor was derived from a woman aged 25 to 45 with acute COVID-19. The sequenced sample was PBMCs or T cells enriched from blood (not recorded which). The chain carries TRBV25-1 and TRBJ1-2; 10 nucleotides line up with TRBD1. Here the CDR3 DNA reads TGTGCCAGCAGTGGAACTACAACCGGGACAGGGGATAACTATGGCTACACCTTC. Its protein product is CASSGTTTGTGDNYGYTF.